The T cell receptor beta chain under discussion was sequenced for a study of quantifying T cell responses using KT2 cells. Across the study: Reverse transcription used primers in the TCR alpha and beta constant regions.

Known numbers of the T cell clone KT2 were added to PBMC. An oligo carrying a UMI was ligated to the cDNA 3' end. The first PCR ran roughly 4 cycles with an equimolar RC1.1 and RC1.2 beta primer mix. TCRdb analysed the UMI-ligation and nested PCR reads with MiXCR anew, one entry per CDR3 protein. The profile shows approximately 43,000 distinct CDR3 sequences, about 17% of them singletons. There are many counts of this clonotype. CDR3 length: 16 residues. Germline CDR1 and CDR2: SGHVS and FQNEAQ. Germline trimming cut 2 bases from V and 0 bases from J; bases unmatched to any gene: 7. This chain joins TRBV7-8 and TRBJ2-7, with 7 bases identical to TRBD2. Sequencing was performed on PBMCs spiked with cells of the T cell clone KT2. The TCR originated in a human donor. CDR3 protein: CASSLQAPSGSYEQYF. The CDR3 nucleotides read TGTGCCAGCAGCTTACAGGCCCCTAGCGGCTCCTACGAGCAGTACTTC.